A selection of T cell receptor beta chains follows, all from one sample in a study of T-cell reconstitution after alpha-beta-depleted transplantation in children. TCRdb independently ran MiXCR on the PCR reads; one entry per CDR3 protein. Of 900,000 or so distinct CDR3 sequences listed, about 15% are singletons. The sample consisted of PBMCs, mostly from graft donor cells, taken 360 days after TCRalphabeta/CD19-depleted stem cell transplant. The receptors shown here come from a male patient aged 5 to 17 who had a stem cell transplant for acute lymphoblastic leukemia, so the T cells may come from the graft donor. The CDR3 runs from the conserved cysteine through the conserved F or W. Fields, in order: J gene, clone size, V gene, D gene, CDR3 DNA, CDR3 protein. The D gene is left open where the match is weak. Not all rows give a size; the values are once, few, many and, for expanded clones, a class.

TRBJ2-1 | many | TRBV12-3/TRBV12-4 | . | TGTGCCAGCAGGGGATACAATGAGCAGTTCTTC | CASRGYNEQFF
TRBJ1-2 | once | TRBV19 | . | TGTGCCAGTAGTATTTGGGCAGGGAACTATGGCTACACCTTC | CASSIWAGNYGYTF
TRBJ2-3 | . | TRBV10-3 | TRBD2 | TGTGCCATCAGTGTTGACCGACTAGCGGTCCCAAACACAGATACGCAGTATTTT | CAISVDRLAVPNTDTQYF
TRBJ1-1 | few | TRBV2 | . | TGTGCCAGCAGTGTAAACCGGGGCGCGAACACTGAAGCTTTCTTT | CASSVNRGANTEAFF
TRBJ2-3 | . | TRBV20-1 | . | TGCAGTGCGCTGGACCCCGGTCTGGGCTCCGGTACGCAGTATTTT | CSALDPGLGSGTQYF
TRBJ2-2 | . | TRBV2 | . | TGTGCCAGCAGTGGGGCAGCGAACACCGGGGAGCTGTTTTTT | CASSGAANTGELFF
TRBJ2-7 | . | TRBV28 | . | TGTGCCAGCTATTCATGGGGGGTGGGTACCTACGAGCAGTACTTC | CASYSWGVGTYEQYF
TRBJ1-6 | . | TRBV6-2/TRBV6-3 | TRBD1 | TGTGCCAGCAGCATTGGACAGGTGACTAATTCACCCCTCCACTTT | CASSIGQVTNSPLHF
TRBJ2-3 | . | TRBV29-1 | TRBD1 | TGCAGCGGGGACAGGGTAACAGATACGCAGTATTTT | CSGDRVTDTQYF
TRBJ1-2 | few | TRBV7-9 | . | TGTGCCAGCAGCTTAGTGAGGGGACCGTCCGGCTACACCTTC | CASSLVRGPSGYTF